This passage covers 29 T cell receptor beta chains from one sample sequenced in a study of T cells after yellow fever vaccination. A single record per CDR3 protein comes from TCRdb applying MiXCR to the 5' RACE reads. The sample lists about 150,000 distinct CDR3 sequences, 5% to 7.5% seen once, with more than 0.6% in the top ten. Specimen: CD4+ T cells sorted from PBMCs, collected 10 days after the yellow fever booster vaccination. All receptors derive from a man aged 25 to 40 who received the YFV17D yellow fever vaccine.

This clonotype was counted many times. This chain links TRBV6-7 with TRBJ2-1; TRBD2 is a possible D gene (6 bases). TRBV6-7 qualifies as an ORF whose function is uncertain. The V end was cut by 4 bases, the J end by 6 bases, with 16 bases between. This CDR3 is built from 15 residues. The CDR3 sequence: CASSLVEEGCNEQFF. The CDR3 DNA sequence: TGTGCCAGCAGTTTAGTAGAGGAGGGTTGCAATGAGCAGTTCTTC.

Many counts were recorded for this clonotype. The CDR3 loop is CSVGRGSAQHF. The CDR3 DNA reads TGCAGCGTTGGTAGGGGGTCGGCCCAGCATTTT. The chain is built from TRBV29-1 and TRBJ1-5; maybe TRBD1 (6 bases). The CDR3 runs to 11 residues. Germline CDR1 and CDR2: SQVTM and ANQGSEA. The V end was cut by 4 bases, the J end by 11 bases, with 12 bases between. Full variable domain (rest looked up from reference TRBV29-1 and TRBJ1-5): SAVISQKPSRDICQRGTSLTIQCQVDSQVTMMFWYRQQPGQSLTLIATANQGSEATYESGFVIDKFPISRPNLTFSTLTVSNMSPEDSSIYLCSVGRGSAQHFGDGTRLSIL.

Concerning this clonotype itself: A much larger clone is a single base away; this may be a read error. V gene TRBV5-1 combines with J gene TRBJ2-1; D is undetermined. The germline CDR1 and CDR2 sequences are SGHRS and YFSETQ. The CDR3 sequence is 12 residues long. Trimming cost V 7 bases and J 7 bases, with 12 bases left between them. The CDR3: CASGVQQNEQFF. CDR3 nucleotide sequence: TGCGCCAGCGGGGTCCAGCAGAATGAGCAGTTCTTC.

Many counts were recorded for this clonotype. The chain employs TRBV6-1 and TRBJ2-7; D is perhaps TRBD1 (5 bases). The CDR3 length is 15 residues. Germline V gene sequence: CDR1 MNHNS, CDR2 SASEGT. Between the trimmed V and J ends, which lost 7 bases and 6 bases, there was a span of 22 bases. CDR3 nucleotides: TGTGCCAGCACCAACTCAGGGTCCCTCCGCGGCGAGCAGTACTTC. It codes for CASTNSGSLRGEQYF.

This clonotype was counted a few times. The chain carries TRBV29-1 and TRBJ2-3; D uncertain. The V gene's germline CDR1 is SQVTM and CDR2 ANQGSEA. Trimming cost V 6 bases and J 0 bases, with 4 bases left between them. The CDR3 is 11 amino acids. CDR3 DNA sequence: TGCAGCGTAGTTAGCACAGATACGCAGTATTTT. Protein: CSVVSTDTQYF.

In its sample, this clonotype was seen a few times. The rearrangement joins TRBV19 to TRBJ2-1, with 8 bases identical to TRBD2. Germline-derived CDR1 and CDR2 are LNHDA and SQIVND (reference sequence). V dropped 9 bases and J dropped 5; count of bases not matched to a gene: 6. This CDR3 is built from 13 residues. The chain's CDR3 is CASSGTSNNEQFF. The CDR3 bases are TGTGCCAGCTCCGGGACTAGTAACAATGAGCAGTTCTTC.

This clonotype has ten or more counts. The chain links TRBV18 to TRBJ2-1; 9 nucleotides agree with TRBD1. Germline V gene data show CDR1 as KGHSH and CDR2 as LQKENI. V gave up 5 bases and J gave up 6 bases; unmatched junction bases: 8. The CDR3 runs 15 residues. Written as DNA, the CDR3 is TGTGCCAGCTCATCGGGACAGGGAGCAAGCAATGAGCAGTTCTTC. Translated: CASSSGQGASNEQFF.

The table lists this clonotype with many counts. The V gene is TRBV5-1, the J gene TRBJ2-1, with 12 bases fitting TRBD2. V was clipped by 6 bases and J by 2 bases; unmatched bases: 3. This CDR3 is built from 15 residues. CDR1 and CDR2 (germline): SGHRS, YFSETQ. The CDR3 loop reads CASKRTSGTYNEQFF. CDR3 DNA sequence: TGCGCCAGCAAACGGACTAGCGGGACCTACAATGAGCAGTTCTTC.

This clonotype was seen more than once but under ten times. J is TRBJ2-7 and V is TRBV27; TRBD1 might be the D (6 bases). Trimming cost V 8 bases and J 6 bases, with 20 bases left between them. This CDR3 is built from 14 residues. Germline CDR1 and CDR2: MNHEY and SMNVEV (reference sequence). The CDR3: CASDLTGYSFEQYF. DNA of the CDR3: TGTGCCAGCGATCTTACAGGGTATTCTTTCGAGCAGTACTTC.

This clonotype was counted many times. This chain links TRBV15 with TRBJ2-1, with 11 bases aligning to TRBD2. The CDR3 loop spans 12 amino acids. The germline CDR1 and CDR2 sequences are LNHNV and YYDKDF (reference sequence). Trimming at V came to 5 bases and at J to 13 bases, leaving 4 bases not matched to a gene. The CDR3 here is CATSQTSGGQFF. In nucleotides, the CDR3 is TGTGCCACCAGCCAAACTAGCGGGGGACAGTTCTTC.

This clonotype was counted at least ten times. This chain links TRBV20-1 with TRBJ2-3, with 10 bases fitting TRBD2. V was clipped by 6 bases and J by 5 bases; unmatched bases: 11. Germline V gene sequence: CDR1 DFQATT, CDR2 SNEGSKA (reference sequence). This CDR3 has 15 residues. This CDR3 reads CSAYHPSGRGDTQYF. In nucleotides, the CDR3 is TGCAGTGCCTATCACCCCAGCGGGAGGGGAGATACGCAGTATTTT.

In this sample, this clonotype turned up many times. The V call is TRBV11-2, the J call TRBJ2-1, with D possibly TRBD1 on 5 matching bases. Trimming left V 5 bases short and J 5 bases short, with 16 bases between. The CDR3 extends over 15 amino acids. Per germline, CDR1 SGHAT and CDR2 FQNNGV. In nucleotides, the CDR3 is TGTGCCAGCAGCCGACGAGCAGGGCACGACAATGAGCAGTTCTTC. It codes for CASSRRAGHDNEQFF.

This clonotype was observed many times. J is TRBJ2-3 and V is TRBV6-2 or TRBV6-3; 8 positions agree with TRBD2. Germline values: CDR1 MNHEY, CDR2 SVGEGT. J gave up 3 bases and V 2 bases, and 7 bases lay outside the gene matches. This CDR3 has 16 amino acids. The CDR3 sequence is CASSYLSGRATDTQYF. CDR3 coding DNA: TGTGCCAGCAGTTACCTAAGCGGGAGAGCGACAGATACGCAGTATTTT.

The sample holds many counts of this clonotype. The chain is built from TRBV20-1 and TRBJ1-3, with D maybe TRBD1 (6 bases). Trimming pared 6 bases from V and 0 bases from J, leaving 9 bases between. The germline V gene encodes CDR1 DFQATT and CDR2 SNEGSKA (reference sequence). The CDR3 runs 13 residues. CDR3 nucleotide sequence: TGCAGTGCCAGGGACATCTCTGGAAACACCATATATTTT. Amino acids: CSARDISGNTIYF.

This clonotype has at least ten counts. The rearrangement joins TRBV7-2 to TRBJ2-1, with 9 bases matching TRBD2. Germline lookup yields CDR1 SGHTA and CDR2 FQGNSA. This CDR3 has 17 residues. Trimming took 2 bases from V and 7 from J; bases not matched to a gene: 12. The CDR3 bases are TGTGCCAGCAGCTTATTAATCGGTATGGCGGGAGGGAATGAGCAGTTCTTC. It codes for CASSLLIGMAGGNEQFF.

This clonotype has at least ten counts. The V gene is TRBV6-1, the J gene TRBJ2-7; D is possibly TRBD2 (6 bases). The CDR3 runs to 16 residues. V was clipped by 6 bases and J by 3 bases, with 21 bases between them. Per the germline V gene, CDR1 is MNHNS and CDR2 is SASEGT. In DNA form, the CDR3 reads TGTGCCAGCAGACCCCCCGGGACCGCGGGAATCTACGAGCAGTACTTC. Its translation is CASRPPGTAGIYEQYF.

The table lists this clonotype with many counts. The V gene is TRBV6-5, the J gene TRBJ2-3; no definite D call. Germline V gene data show CDR1 as MNHEY and CDR2 as SVGAGI. Trimming removed 2 bases at V and 2 bases at J, with 11 bases between. The CDR3 runs 15 residues. Written as DNA, the CDR3 is TGTGCCAGCAGTTACGAGGCTAGGCTCACAGATACGCAGTATTTT. The encoded protein is CASSYEARLTDTQYF.

A remark on this clonotype: This could be a read error, since a much larger clone is one nucleotide away. This rearrangement joins TRBV5-6 to TRBJ2-5, with 9 nucleotides matching TRBD1. CDR3 length: 15 amino acids. Germline V gene data show CDR1 as SGHDT and CDR2 as YYEEEE. CDR3 amino acids: CASSFGTGYHETQYF. The CDR3 bases are TGTGCCAGCAGCTTCGGGACAGGGTACCATGAGACCCAGTACTTC.

This clonotype was seen ten or more times. Here the CDR3 reads CSAPRQVPGELFF. In DNA, the CDR3 is TGCAGTGCACCAAGACAGGTTCCCGGGGAGCTGTTTTTT. The chain is built from TRBV20-1 and TRBJ2-2, with a tentative D call TRBD1 (6 bases). The V and J ends lost 6 bases and 6 bases respectively, with 14 bases between them. CDR1 DFQATT and CDR2 SNEGSKA come from the germline V gene (reference sequence). The CDR3 spans 13 residues.

This clonotype was observed at least ten times. The chain carries TRBV20-1 and TRBJ2-7, with D perhaps TRBD2 (6 bases). V was pared by 1 base and J by 6 bases, with 7 bases between. CDR3 length: 11 amino acids. Germline V lookup: CDR1 DFQATT, CDR2 SNEGSKA (reference sequence). CDR3 residues: CSARAGVEQYF. The CDR3 nucleotides are TGCAGTGCTAGAGCGGGAGTCGAGCAGTACTTC.

This clonotype has only a few counts. V usage is TRBV3-1 and J usage is TRBJ2-1, with 8 positions matching TRBD2. There are 15 residues in the CDR3. Looked up from germline, CDR1 is LGHDT and CDR2 is YNNKEL (reference sequence). Trimming cost V 2 bases and J 12 bases; bases outside gene matches: 12. The CDR3 DNA follows: TGTGCCAGCAGCCAAAAGCCGGGACTAGAGGTTGGGCAGTTCTTC. Translated: CASSQKPGLEVGQFF.

This clonotype showed up many times. The V call is TRBV12-3 or TRBV12-4, the J call TRBJ2-2; the D is unclear. The CDR3 runs 13 residues. V shed 4 bases and J shed 5 bases, with 8 bases lying between them. The CDR3 protein is CASSSFTTGELFF. The CDR3 region has the DNA TGTGCCAGCAGTTCCTTTACTACCGGGGAGCTGTTTTTT.

This clonotype showed up many times. The chain joins TRBV27 to TRBJ1-5; no clear D. Germline values: CDR1 MNHEY, CDR2 SMNVEV (reference sequence). This CDR3 is 14 amino acids long. The germline V and J ends were trimmed by 5 bases and 10 bases, with 18 bases remaining between them. The DNA for the CDR3 is TGTGCCAGCAGTGGGAGTGTCAGATCGGGACCCCAGCATTTT. It specifies CASSGSVRSGPQHF.

This clonotype was counted ten times or more. The chain employs TRBV6-5 and TRBJ2-7; weak D call: TRBD2 (6 bases). This CDR3 is built from 15 residues. The germline V and J ends were trimmed by 0 bases and 3 bases, with 12 bases remaining between them. Germline loops: CDR1 MNHEY, CDR2 SVGAGI. The CDR3 DNA sequence: TGTGCCAGCAGTTACTCGACGGTGGGAGGCTACGAGCAGTACTTC. This sequence encodes CASSYSTVGGYEQYF.

This clonotype was seen at least ten times. The chain carries TRBV19 and TRBJ2-1, with 8 bases aligning to TRBD2. The ends lost 3 bases at V and 4 bases at J; junction bases unmatched: 8. CDR3 size: 16 residues. Germline-derived CDR1 and CDR2 are LNHDA and SQIVND (reference sequence). This CDR3 is CASSIPTSGPYNEQFF. CDR3 DNA sequence: TGTGCCAGTAGTATCCCTACTAGCGGACCTTACAATGAGCAGTTCTTC.

The chain links TRBV5-4 to TRBJ2-7; 7 bases fit TRBD1. CDR1 is SGHNT and CDR2 is YYREEE in the germline V gene (reference sequence). CDR3 length: 14 residues. V lost 3 bases, J lost 3 bases, and 6 bases stayed unmatched. CDR3 loop: CASSSQGQNYEQYF. The CDR3 DNA is TGTGCCAGCAGCTCCCAGGGACAGAACTACGAGCAGTACTTC.

This clonotype was seen ten or more times. This chain uses TRBV7-2 with TRBJ2-1; unclear D gene. The germline V gene has CDR1 SGHTA and CDR2 FQGNSA. This CDR3 is built from 14 residues. The germline V and J ends were trimmed by 5 bases and 9 bases, with 17 bases remaining between them. The CDR3 region is CASSRQNRALEQFF. CDR3 sequence (DNA): TGTGCCAGCAGCCGGCAGAATCGGGCGCTTGAGCAGTTCTTC. Filled out from reference TRBV7-2 and TRBJ2-1, the complete variable domain reads GAGVSQSPSNKVTEKGKDVELRCDPISGHTALYWYRQSLGQGLEFLIYFQGNSAPDKSGLPSDRFSAERTGGSVSTLTIQRTQQEDSAVYLCASSRQNRALEQFFGPGTRLTVL.

Concerning this clonotype: A much larger clonotype is one base distant, so this may be a read error. The V call is TRBV9, the J call TRBJ2-1, with 10 bases aligning to TRBD1. Germline assignment: CDR1 SGDLS and CDR2 YYNGEE. The CDR3 sequence is 15 residues long. The CDR3 nucleotides are TGTGCCAGCAGTAGCTCCGGGACAGGGGTCAATCAGCAGTTCTTC. This gives the protein CASSSSGTGVNQQFF.

This clonotype was found many times. The CDR3 DNA follows: TGCAGTGCTAGAAAGACTAGCGGAGGGGGAAACAATGAGCAGTTCTTC. This codes for CSARKTSGGGNNEQFF. The chain is built from TRBV20-1 and TRBJ2-1, with TRBD2 identical over 9 bases. This CDR3 spans 16 amino acids. The J segment lost 5 bases and the V segment lost 2 bases, leaving 10 bases of the junction unmatched. Germline lookup yields CDR1 DFQATT and CDR2 SNEGSKA (reference sequence).